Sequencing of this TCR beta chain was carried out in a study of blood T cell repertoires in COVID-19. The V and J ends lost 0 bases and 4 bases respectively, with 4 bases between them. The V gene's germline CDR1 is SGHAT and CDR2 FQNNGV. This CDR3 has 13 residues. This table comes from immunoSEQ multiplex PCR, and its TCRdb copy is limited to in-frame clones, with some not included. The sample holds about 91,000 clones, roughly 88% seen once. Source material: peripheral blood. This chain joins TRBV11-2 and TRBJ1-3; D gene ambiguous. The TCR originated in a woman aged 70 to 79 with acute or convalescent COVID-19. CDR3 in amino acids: CASSLDRGNTIYF. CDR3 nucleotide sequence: TGTGCCAGCAGCTTAGATCGGGGAAACACCATATATTTT. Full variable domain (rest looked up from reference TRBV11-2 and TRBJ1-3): EAGVAQSPRYKIIEKRQSVAFWCNPISGHATLYWYQQILGQGPKLLIQFQNNGVVDDSQLPKDRFSAERLKGVDSTLKIQPAKLEDSAVYLCASSLDRGNTIYFGEGSWLTVV.